A selection of T cell receptor beta chains follows, all from one sample in a study of blood T cell repertoires in COVID-19. TCRdb keeps only in-frame clones here, not all; method: immunoSEQ multiplex PCR. The sample records fewer than 150,000 clones, about 85% being singletons. What was sequenced was peripheral blood. The receptors shown here come from a human donor in a cohort sampled during active COVID-19. Both conserved end residues are part of each CDR3.

TRBJ1-1	TRBV6-4	CASSATQGAGEAFF
TRBJ2-1	TRBV6-6	CASSRSPGLAGGYNEQFF
TRBJ1-5	TRBV11-2	CASSPGLWGGRQPQHF
TRBJ2-1	TRBV6-1	CASSEEGAGVYNEQFF
TRBJ2-5	TRBV29-1	CSVEGEQGFGETQYF
TRBJ2-7	TRBV3-1/TRBV3-2	CASSQGKAGNAYEQYF
TRBJ1-2	TRBV3-1/TRBV3-2	CASSQGGTKGGYTF
TRBJ2-1	TRBV18	CASSRLSGRANNEQFF
TRBJ1-6	TRBV28	CASSLLATNSPLHF
TRBJ2-5	TRBV3-1/TRBV3-2	CASSQPTSPGQETQYF
TRBJ2-2	TRBV10-1	CATSGGRGFVPGELFF
TRBJ1-6	TRBV25-1	CASSAGTGSSYNSPLHF
TRBJ1-2	TRBV7-9	CASSLSGAYGYTF
TRBJ2-5	TRBV5-1	CASSLAQGGKTQYF
TRBJ2-5	TRBV11-1	CASGRGRAQETQYF
TRBJ2-7	TRBV28	CASSYDFAVSSYEQYF
TRBJ1-2	TRBV29-1	CSERTGGGGYTF
TRBJ2-1	TRBV11-3	CASSLSGRAGEQFF
TRBJ2-5	TRBV5-1	CASSFGQGRETQYF
TRBJ2-7	TRBV20-1	CSASPTPAYEQYF
TRBJ2-1	TRBV27	CASSLVSSGSGGNEQFF
TRBJ1-5	TRBV15	CATSRGLTGRHQPQHF
TRBJ1-5	TRBV3-1/TRBV3-2	CASSGTGEGQPQHF
TRBJ1-5	TRBV19	CASSITGVNQPQHF
TRBJ2-7	TRBV2	CASSRIHGTGASYEQYF
TRBJ2-6	TRBV28	CASSPVGSPGLSLSGANVLTF
TRBJ2-1	TRBV27	CASHVLGGGNNEQFF
TRBJ2-1	TRBV9	CASSATSGRYNEQFF
TRBJ2-7	TRBV27	CASSQRGLSEQYF
TRBJ2-7	TRBV10-1	CASSTGTGPPYEQYF
TRBJ2-1	TRBV18	CASSPLAGGLYEQFF
TRBJ2-1	TRBV7-9	CASNQGGPEQFF
TRBJ2-5	TRBV2	CASGRGPNPQETQYF
TRBJ2-2	TRBV6-6	CASRDQGDTGELFF
TRBJ2-6	TRBV13	CASSGQGRTGANVLTF
TRBJ2-5	TRBV4-1	CASSQDPGQGAGETQYF
TRBJ1-2	TRBV28	CASSSPTASGLGYGYTF
TRBJ1-1	TRBV3-1/TRBV3-2	CASSQDPRTEAFF
TRBJ1-5	TRBV19	CASSPFSGSSNQPQHF
TRBJ1-3	TRBV6-6	CASSFSLTGGGNTIYF
TRBJ1-3	TRBV19	CASSRQGFQTGNTIYF
TRBJ2-7	TRBV28	CASSSLDRKIGYEQYF
TRBJ2-1	TRBV12-3/TRBV12-4	CASTPGGEQFF
TRBJ1-4	TRBV6-5	CASSSGQKPEKLFF
TRBJ1-1	TRBV3-1/TRBV3-2	CASSQDGGSGGTEAFF
TRBJ2-7	TRBV15	CATSRGRNRVKNEQYF
TRBJ2-1	TRBV3-1/TRBV3-2	CASSQGAGKYNEQFF
TRBJ2-7	TRBV6-5	CASTLWETGSYEQYF
TRBJ2-7	TRBV19	CASSINLAGTYEQYF
TRBJ2-7	TRBV7-9	CASSRGSSYEQYF
TRBJ1-1	TRBV24-1	CATRPPEGNTEAFF
TRBJ2-2	TRBV6-1	CASSGGVTPGTGELFF
TRBJ2-6	TRBV5-8	CASRLGGRSGANVLTF
TRBJ2-2	TRBV7-3	CASSPRTSGGANTGELFF
TRBJ2-7	TRBV7-9	CASSTGGAAYEQYF
TRBJ2-5	TRBV11-2	CASRVTGEKTQYF
TRBJ2-1	TRBV29-1	CSGASGSNEQFF